One sample yielded the 15 T cell receptor beta chains listed below, sequenced in a study of esophageal squamous cell carcinoma under preoperative chemotherapy. TCRdb itself ran the PCR reads through MiXCR, one entry per CDR3 protein. Among approximately 20,000 distinct CDR3 sequences, just over 45% were seen once, and the ten largest hold around 27%. As for time point: after preoperative PTX-NDP chemotherapy. Collection took place from a patient given preoperative chemotherapy. The receptors were gathered from a human donor with esophageal squamous cell carcinoma. The donor label of this sample is uncertain.

This sequence joins TRBV28 and TRBJ2-1; possible D gene TRBD2, 7 bases. With 9 bases removed from V and 10 bases from J, the gap between germline ends came to 19 bases. CDR1 and CDR2 from the germline V gene are MDHEN and SYDVKM. The CDR3 consists of 13 residues. CDR3 amino acids: CASRGGQGDEQFF. The CDR3 DNA is TGTGCCAGTAGGGGGGGGCAGGGCGACGAGCAGTTCTTC.

The chain has TRBV12-3 or TRBV12-4 and TRBJ2-2; D remains unclear. The CDR3 totals 15 residues. With 1 base removed from V and 0 bases from J, the gap between germline ends came to 6 bases. CDR3 coding DNA: TGTGCCAGCAGTTTAGTCACAGCGAACACCGGGGAGCTGTTTTTT. Translating it yields CASSLVTANTGELFF.

The genes are TRBV12-3 or TRBV12-4 and TRBJ2-5; D is unresolved. The assigned J gene may be wrong: the sequence end matches TRBJ2-7 better. CDR3 length: 12 residues. CDR3: CASSRGVDEQYF. The CDR3 coding sequence is TGTGCCAGCAGCCGCGGCGTCGACGAGCAGTACTTC.

On this clonotype: The conserved phenylalanine or tryptophan is not found at the CDR3 terminus, so this likely reflects a read error. The DNA is left out, because the CDR3 cannot be placed on it with certainty; the CDR3 is given as TCRdb lists it. The chain carries TRBV7-8 and TRBJ2-5; whether TRBD1, the table's D call, matches the DNA was not checked. CDR1 and CDR2 (germline): SGHVS, FQNEAQ. Including both end residues, the CDR3 is 14 amino acids long. The CDR3 spells CASSRLTGAATQHS.

V and J are TRBV6-1 and TRBJ2-1, with a tentative D call TRBD2 (5 bases). Germline CDR1 is MNHNS and CDR2 is SASEGT. The CDR3 consists of 13 residues. The ends were cut back, 5 bases at V and 10 bases at J, with 15 bases in the middle. The CDR3 DNA reads TGTGCCAGCAGTCGTACGAGGGTGGAAGAGCAGTTCTTC. Its protein product is CASSRTRVEEQFF.

This clonotype was detected only a few times. The V gene is TRBV27, the J gene TRBJ2-1, with TRBD1 matching 7 bases. Germline V gene data show CDR1 as MNHEY and CDR2 as SMNVEV (reference sequence). CDR3 length: 15 residues. V dropped 6 bases and J dropped 10; count of bases not matched to a gene: 15. The CDR3, as DNA: TGTGCCAGCAGCCTTGACAGGGCAGGGTCCTACGAGCAGTTCTTC. Encoded protein: CASSLDRAGSYEQFF.

The sample holds a few counts of this clonotype. The chain carries TRBV6-5 and TRBJ1-5, with unresolved D. The CDR3 length is 17 residues. Trimming removed 4 bases at V and 0 bases at J, with 16 bases between. Germline values: CDR1 MNHEY, CDR2 SVGAGI. CDR3: CASSSYPIGLSNQPQHF. CDR3 DNA: TGTGCCAGCAGTTCCTACCCCATAGGTCTTAGCAATCAGCCCCAGCATTTT.

The V gene is TRBV6-1, the J gene TRBJ2-5; 8 positions match TRBD2. The J call may be in error: the DNA end matches TRBJ2-7 better. Germline CDR1 reads MNHNS; CDR2 reads SASEGT. The CDR3 runs to 14 residues. The chain's CDR3 is CASTNAGGTYEQYF. The CDR3 bases are TGTGCCAGCACCAACGCGGGAGGTACCTACGAGCAGTACTTC.

This clonotype has ten or more counts. The chain combines TRBV11-3 with TRBJ1-1; perhaps TRBD1 as D (6 bases). Germline V gene data show CDR1 as SGHNT and CDR2 as YENEEA. Trimming cost V 7 bases and J 10 bases, with 13 bases left between them. This CDR3 is 11 amino acids long. CDR3 bases: TGTGCCAGCACCGGGGGGCACACAGCTTTCTTT. Amino acids: CASTGGHTAFF.

With regard to this clonotype: A read error may explain this, as a much larger clone is one base away. This chain uses TRBV6-1 with TRBJ2-1; 9 positions agree with TRBD1. The CDR3 contains 14 residues. Germline V gene data show CDR1 as MNHNS and CDR2 as SASEGT. J gave up 13 bases and V 4 bases, and 11 bases lay outside the gene matches. The CDR3 DNA follows: TGTGCCAGCAGTGGGGGACAGGGTTGGGAGACCCAGTTCTTC. Translated: CASSGGQGWETQFF.

This chain joins TRBV7-6 and TRBJ2-3, with D unresolved. The V and J ends lost 9 bases and 2 bases respectively, with 18 bases between them. Germline V lookup: CDR1 SGHVS, CDR2 FNYEAQ. This CDR3 region has 15 residues. The CDR3 region has the DNA TGTGCCAGGGGCTTAGGTGGGCTGCACACAGATACGCAGTATTTT. This codes for CARGLGGLHTDTQYF.

The gene calls are TRBV5-5 and TRBJ2-3, with D hard to call. V lost 0 bases to trimming and J lost 1 base, with 9 bases between them. The length of the CDR3 is 15 residues. The germline CDR1 and CDR2 sequences are SGHKS and YYEKEE (reference sequence). CDR3 in DNA: TGTGCCAGCAGCTTGGAGGGTGGGGGCACAGATACGCAGTATTTT. This sequence encodes CASSLEGGGTDTQYF.

The V and J genes are TRBV7-2 and TRBJ2-5; 13 bases line up with TRBD2. Germline V gene lookup returns CDR1 SGHTA and CDR2 FQGNSA. The CDR3 is 15 residues long. Losses at the gene ends were 1 base for V and 11 bases for J; bases not matched to a gene: 7. CDR3 sequence (DNA): TGTGCCAGCAGCTTAGAGGGACTAGCGGGACATGAGCAGTACTTC. Residues: CASSLEGLAGHEQYF.

The J gene is TRBJ2-3, the V gene TRBV27; possibly TRBD2 for D (7 bases). The J call may not be correct, given that the DNA end is closer to TRBJ2-7. The germline CDR1 and CDR2 sequences are MNHEY and SMNVEV (reference sequence). The CDR3 length is 16 residues. CDR3 nucleotide sequence: TGTGCCAGCCGCGTCTGGGGGGGGGGGGCCACAAACACGCAGTACTTC. Protein product: CASRVWGGGATNTQYF.

The V and J genes are TRBV6-1 and TRBJ2-6, with unresolved D. The CDR3 runs to 14 residues. Germline loops: CDR1 MNHNS, CDR2 SASEGT. Trimming cost V 8 bases and J 2 bases, with 10 bases left between them. The CDR3 loop reads CASAIRAGANVLTF. The CDR3 coding sequence is TGTGCCAGCGCCATTAGGGCTGGGGCCAACGTCCTGACTTTC.